Following are 8 T cell receptor beta chains from one sample sequenced in a study of control samples from healthy donors and cancer patients. TCRdb's table, derived via immunoSEQ multiplex PCR, lists solely in-frame clones and lacks some. The table includes roughly 150,000 clones, 93% detected once. Sequencing was carried out using blood. The receptor source for this set is a man between 18 and 35 years old in good health.

The CDR3 reads CASSYPTDRPYGYTF. The CDR3 DNA sequence: TGTGCCAGCAGTTACCCTACGGACAGGCCCTATGGCTACACCTTC. V is TRBV6-2 or TRBV6-3 and J is TRBJ1-2; 7 bases are a match to TRBD1. Trimming cost V 2 bases and J 4 bases; bases outside gene matches: 7. The CDR3 covers 15 residues. Germline V gene data show CDR1 as MNHEY and CDR2 as SVGEGT.

The rearrangement uses TRBV6-6 and TRBJ1-1, with D tentatively TRBD1 (6 bases). The germline V gene has CDR1 MNHNY and CDR2 SVGAGI (reference sequence). This CDR3 comprises 14 residues. Trimming stripped 6 bases from V and 7 bases from J, with 18 bases between. CDR3 sequence reads: CASRSSRGGFEAFF. The CDR3 DNA reads as TGTGCCAGCAGATCCTCCAGGGGCGGGTTTGAAGCTTTCTTT.

The chain recombines TRBV27 with TRBJ1-1; 7 bases line up with TRBD1. The CDR3 covers 15 residues. With 4 bases clipped from V and 4 bases from J, the junction kept 9 bases outside the gene matches. In germline, CDR1 is MNHEY, CDR2 SMNVEV (reference sequence). The CDR3 sequence: CASSWGGPGGTEAFF. The CDR3 DNA sequence: TGTGCCAGCAGTTGGGGGGGGCCAGGGGGCACTGAAGCTTTCTTT.

The gene calls are TRBV7-3 and TRBJ1-3, with D maybe TRBD1 (6 bases). Germline CDR1 SGHTA, CDR2 FQGTGA. This CDR3 is built from 16 residues. The V end was cut by 2 bases, the J end by 3 bases, with 14 bases between. The CDR3 here is CASSLGPQGNGNTIYF. CDR3 in DNA: TGTGCCAGCAGCTTAGGACCTCAGGGGAATGGAAACACCATATATTTT.

The chain recombines TRBV5-1 with TRBJ1-6, with a tentative D call TRBD1 (6 bases). V lost 0 bases and J 4 bases, leaving 8 bases between the germline ends. The CDR3 has 15 residues. The germline V gene encodes CDR1 SGHRS and CDR2 YFSETQ. CDR3 DNA: TGCGCCAGCAGCTTGGCCGACAGGTATAATTCACCCCTCCACTTT. This translates into CASSLADRYNSPLHF.

The chain carries TRBV2 and TRBJ1-1; a weak D match, TRBD1 (5 bases). V lost 5 bases and J lost 5, with 9 bases in between. This CDR3 spans 12 amino acids. Germline loops: CDR1 SNHLY, CDR2 FYNNEI. DNA of the CDR3: TGTGCCAGCAGTCCGCAGGGAACTGAAGCTTTCTTT. Translation gives CASSPQGTEAFF. Supplemented by reference TRBV2 and TRBJ1-1, the full variable domain reads EPEVTQTPSHQVTQMGQEVILRCVPISNHLYFYWYRQILGQKVEFLVSFYNNEISEKSEIFDDQFSVERPDGSNFTLKIRSTKLEDSAMYFCASSPQGTEAFFGQGTRLTVV.

The sample holds one count of this clone. J is TRBJ2-5 and V is TRBV15; the D is unclear. Deletions cut 5 bases from V and 1 base from J, with 11 bases between. Germline V gene lookup returns CDR1 LNHNV and CDR2 YYDKDF (reference sequence). The CDR3 sequence is 14 residues long. CDR3 region: CATSGSRTQETQYF. DNA for the CDR3: TGTGCCACCAGCGGATCCCGCACCCAAGAGACCCAGTACTTC.

This clone was detected only once. The chain has TRBV3-1 (or the pseudogene TRBV3-2) and TRBJ2-7; 9 bases match TRBD2. The CDR3 is 16 amino acids. The germline V gene has CDR1 LGHDT and CDR2 YNNKEL (reference sequence). The junction had 9 bases not matched to a gene; V was cut back by 1 base and J by 5 bases. The CDR3 sequence is CASSQGIGAGGHEQYF. Here the CDR3 DNA reads TGTGCCAGCAGCCAAGGAATTGGAGCGGGGGGTCACGAGCAGTACTTC.